Sequencing of this T cell receptor (beta chain) was carried out in a study of T-cell memory formation after mild COVID-19. Study-level findings and limits: Clones contracting across day 15 to 85 had a balanced CD4/CD8 profile; later expanding clones leaned CD4+. There were some responding clones in pre-infection memory, which suggested that cross-reactive memory had joined. Researchers report contracting CD4+ clones mostly in CM and EM, with CD8+ clones in EMRA.

The V gene end was trimmed by 4 bases and the J gene end by 7 bases; junction bases not matched to a gene: 8. Germline V lookup: CDR1 MDHEN, CDR2 SYDVKM. The CDR3 covers 15 residues. Libraries for TCRalpha and TCRbeta carried sample barcodes and unique molecular identifiers via 5'RACE. TCRdb recomputed calls from the 5' RACE reads with MiXCR, one row per CDR3 protein. The table includes 180,000 or so distinct CDR3 sequences, under 14% detected once. A few counts support this clonotype. The antigen is not known. The chain links TRBV28 to TRBJ1-2, with 11 bases identical to TRBD1. The material sequenced was PBMCs or a T cell subset sorted from them (not recorded which). The clonotype comes from a man aged 18 to 30 who had mild COVID-19 (a few samples of this study predate the infection). Cell type and time point are not known. CDR3 sequence reads: CASSSPGTGGTGYTF. The CDR3 DNA is TGTGCCAGCAGTTCCCCCGGGACAGGGGGTACTGGCTACACCTTC.